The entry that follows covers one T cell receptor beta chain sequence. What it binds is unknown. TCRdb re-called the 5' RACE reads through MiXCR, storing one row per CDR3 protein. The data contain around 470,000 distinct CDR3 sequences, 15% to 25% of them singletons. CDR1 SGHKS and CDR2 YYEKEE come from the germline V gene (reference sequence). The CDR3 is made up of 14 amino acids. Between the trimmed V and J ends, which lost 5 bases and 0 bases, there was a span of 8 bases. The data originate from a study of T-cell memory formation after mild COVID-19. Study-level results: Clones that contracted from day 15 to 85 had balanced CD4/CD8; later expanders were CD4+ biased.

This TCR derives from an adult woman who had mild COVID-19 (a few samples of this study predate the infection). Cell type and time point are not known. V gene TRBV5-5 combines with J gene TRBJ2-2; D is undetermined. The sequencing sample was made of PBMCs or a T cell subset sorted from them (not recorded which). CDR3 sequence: CASRPGSNTGELFF. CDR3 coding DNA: TGTGCCAGCAGGCCAGGTTCGAACACCGGGGAGCTGTTTTTT. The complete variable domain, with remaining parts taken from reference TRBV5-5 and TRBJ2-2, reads DAGVTQSPTHLIKTRGQQVTLRCSPISGHKSVSWYQQVLGQGPQFIFQYYEKEERGRGNFPDRFSARQFPNYSSELNVNALLLGDSALYLCASRPGSNTGELFFGEGSRLTVL.